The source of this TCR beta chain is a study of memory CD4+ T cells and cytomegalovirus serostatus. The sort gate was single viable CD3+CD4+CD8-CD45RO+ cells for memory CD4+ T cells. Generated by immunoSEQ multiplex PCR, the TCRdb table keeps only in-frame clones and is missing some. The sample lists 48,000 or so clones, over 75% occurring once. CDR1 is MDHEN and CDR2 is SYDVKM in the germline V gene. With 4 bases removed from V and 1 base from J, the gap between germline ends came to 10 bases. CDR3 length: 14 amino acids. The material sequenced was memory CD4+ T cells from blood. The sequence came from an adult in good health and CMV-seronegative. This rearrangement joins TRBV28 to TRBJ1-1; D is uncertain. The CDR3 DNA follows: TGTGCCAGCAGTTCCTCAGGAGCGAACACTGAAGCTTTCTTT. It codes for CASSSSGANTEAFF.